The present entry profiles one T cell receptor (beta chain) with its context. This specimen belongs to a study of T cell clusters in autoimmune cytopenias. CDR1 is SGDLS and CDR2 is YYNGEE in the germline V gene. CDR3 length equals 14 residues. Each sample's input was roughly 230 ng genomic DNA, some 38,000 genome equivalents. TRB rearrangements were amplified by touch-down multiplex PCR with mixed TRB-A/B primers. TCRdb re-called the multiplex PCR reads and catalogs CDR3 proteins one per entry, DNA excluded. The sample holds thousands of distinct CDR3 sequences. The TCR originated in a human donor with an autoimmune cytopenia or autoimmune hepatitis (not recorded which). What was sequenced was peripheral blood. This sequence joins TRBV9 and TRBJ2-7; TCRdb's D gene call, TRBD1, goes unchecked for lack of DNA. CDR3 amino acids: CASSVTGSSYEQYF.